These 23 T cell receptor beta chains share one sample of origin, sequenced in a study of blood T cell repertoires in COVID-19 (TCRdb year 2020). Library prep was done by the immunoSEQ multiplex PCR assay. Entries here come from immuneACCESS through TCRdb and include only in-frame sequences with V and J called. Some clones fail to appear in such tables; in the studies checked, an unresolved V gene covers under half of the shortfall, and the cause of the remainder is unknown. This sample holds about 150,000 clones; 75% to 90% were observed only once. The ten largest clones add up to under 2.5% of the sample. What was sequenced was peripheral blood. The receptors stem from a woman aged 70-85 years with acute or convalescent COVID-19.

The chain employs TRBV2 and TRBJ1-4; TRBD1 might be the D (5 bases). V was trimmed by 5 bases and J by 5 bases, leaving 9 bases between them. This CDR3 has 13 amino acids. The germline V gene encodes CDR1 SNHLY and CDR2 FYNNEI. The CDR3 here is CASSPAGNEKLFF. The DNA for the CDR3 is TGTGCCAGCAGTCCGGCAGGGAATGAAAAACTGTTTTTT.

The chain is built from TRBV11-2 and TRBJ1-5, with D tentatively TRBD1 (5 bases). Germline CDR1 SGHAT, CDR2 FQNNGV. This CDR3 has 14 residues. Trimming removed 0 bases from V and 6 bases from J, with 9 bases in between. For the CDR3, the DNA is TGTGCCAGCAGCTTAGATGGGGGACTTCAGCCCCAGCATTTT. Residues: CASSLDGGLQPQHF. The full variable domain, completed using reference TRBV11-2 and TRBJ1-5, is EAGVAQSPRYKIIEKRQSVAFWCNPISGHATLYWYQQILGQGPKLLIQFQNNGVVDDSQLPKDRFSAERLKGVDSTLKIQPAKLEDSAVYLCASSLDGGLQPQHFGDGTRLSIL.

In this sample, this clone turned up once. CDR3 sequence reads: CASGGQTYEQYF. CDR3 DNA: TGTGCTAGTGGGGGACAGACCTACGAGCAGTACTTC. This rearrangement joins TRBV12-5 to TRBJ2-7, with 7 positions matching TRBD1. Per germline, CDR1 LGHNT and CDR2 FRNRAP. After removal of 6 bases from V and 2 bases from J, the junction contained 1 base not matched to a gene. The CDR3 contains 12 residues.

The chain links TRBV7-6 to TRBJ1-2; D is unclear. V dropped 4 bases and J dropped 8 bases, with 17 bases sitting between them. The CDR3 is 14 residues long. Germline V gene data show CDR1 as SGHVS and CDR2 as FNYEAQ. For the CDR3, the DNA is TGTGCCAGCAGCTCGTACAGCCTTCTCGGAGGCTACACCTTC. Translation gives CASSSYSLLGGYTF.

This clone occurred a few times. This sequence joins TRBV28 and TRBJ1-2, with a weak D call TRBD1 (6 bases). The V and J ends lost 4 bases and 5 bases respectively, with 11 bases between them. The CDR3 spans 13 residues. From germline, CDR1 is MDHEN and CDR2 SYDVKM. The CDR3 protein is CASSSQGHYGYTF. The CDR3 DNA reads TGTGCCAGCAGTTCTCAGGGGCATTATGGCTACACCTTC.

The chain combines TRBV5-1 with TRBJ1-1; no clear D. Germline CDR1 SGHRS, CDR2 YFSETQ. CDR3 length: 13 residues. The germline V and J ends were trimmed by 4 bases and 6 bases, with 13 bases remaining between them. The CDR3 DNA follows: TGCGCCAGCAGCCCAAGATTCGGGGCTGAAGCTTTCTTT. Its protein is CASSPRFGAEAFF.

The CDR3 sequence: CAISEGRVYEQYF. Here the CDR3 DNA reads TGTGCCATCAGTGAGGGCAGGGTCTACGAGCAGTACTTC. The genes are TRBV10-3 and TRBJ2-7, with a tentative D call TRBD1 (5 bases). The V end lost 2 bases, the J end lost 3 bases, and 8 bases lay between the germline ends. Germline V gives CDR1 ENHRY, CDR2 SYGVKD. The CDR3 is 13 residues long.

The chain couples TRBV3-1 (or the pseudogene TRBV3-2) to TRBJ2-7; D might be TRBD1 (5 bases). CDR3 size: 15 residues. V was cut by 4 bases and J by 3 bases, with 16 bases left in between. CDR1 LGHDT and CDR2 YNNKEL come from the germline V gene (reference sequence). CDR3 loop: CASSPQRTPNYEQYF. The CDR3 DNA reads as TGTGCCAGCAGCCCTCAACGGACACCAAACTACGAGCAGTACTTC.

The chain combines TRBV7-9 with TRBJ1-4; 8 nucleotides line up with TRBD1. Per the germline V gene, CDR1 is SEHNR and CDR2 is FQNEAQ (reference sequence). V lost 4 bases and J lost 7; bases outside the gene matches: 8. The CDR3 consists of 15 residues. CDR3: CASSSNRGLGEKLFF. The CDR3 DNA reads as TGTGCCAGCAGCTCGAACAGGGGGTTGGGTGAAAAACTGTTTTTT.

This clone was counted between two and nine times. The J gene is TRBJ2-1, the V gene TRBV2; 9 nucleotides line up with TRBD2. With 5 bases clipped from V and 10 bases from J, the junction kept 12 bases outside the gene matches. Germline CDR1 is SNHLY and CDR2 is FYNNEI. This CDR3 has 15 residues. The CDR3 spells CASSLSGGTRGEQFF. The DNA of the CDR3 is TGTGCCAGCAGTCTTAGCGGGGGTACCCGGGGGGAGCAGTTCTTC. Full variable domain (rest looked up from reference TRBV2 and TRBJ2-1): EPEVTQTPSHQVTQMGQEVILRCVPISNHLYFYWYRQILGQKVEFLVSFYNNEISEKSEIFDDQFSVERPDGSNFTLKIRSTKLEDSAMYFCASSLSGGTRGEQFFGPGTRLTVL.

V usage is TRBV7-2 and J usage is TRBJ2-7, with TRBD2 matching 9 bases. The V gene end was trimmed by 5 bases and the J gene end by 2 bases; junction bases not matched to a gene: 7. This CDR3 contains 15 residues. CDR1 and CDR2 from the germline V gene are SGHTA and FQGNSA. CDR3: CASSPPAGGTYEQYF. CDR3 nucleotide sequence: TGTGCCAGCAGCCCCCCCGCGGGGGGGACCTACGAGCAGTACTTC.

The chain links TRBV10-3 to TRBJ2-3, with TRBD2 identical over 8 bases. This CDR3 is 17 amino acids long. With 1 base clipped from V and 1 base from J, the junction kept 7 bases outside the gene matches. The germline gives CDR1 ENHRY, CDR2 SYGVKD. The chain's CDR3 is CAISEWSGGPRTDTQYF. The CDR3 bases are TGTGCCATCAGTGAGTGGTCGGGGGGGCCGCGCACAGATACGCAGTATTTT.

At least ten counts were recorded for this clone. V is TRBV12-3 or TRBV12-4 and J is TRBJ1-2, with TRBD1 as a possible D gene (6 bases). CDR3 length: 12 residues. V was pared by 6 bases and J by 7 bases, with 12 bases between. The CDR3 loop is CASSQGPSGYTF. The DNA of the CDR3 is TGTGCCAGCAGCCAGGGGCCCTCTGGCTACACCTTC.

The chain has TRBV9 and TRBJ2-5; 10 nucleotides match TRBD1. The CDR3 covers 14 residues. Germline CDR1 SGDLS, CDR2 YYNGEE. V was clipped by 4 bases and J by 5 bases; unmatched bases: 5. CDR3 nucleotide sequence: TGTGCCAGCAGCATCCGACAGGGGGCGGAGACCCAGTACTTC. This translates into CASSIRQGAETQYF.

This clone has only one observation. The V and J genes are TRBV4-3 and TRBJ2-1; 11 nucleotides match TRBD1. Germline CDR1 LGHNA, CDR2 YSLEER. With 2 bases clipped from V and 0 bases from J, the junction kept 12 bases outside the gene matches. The CDR3 loop spans 20 amino acids. CDR3 coding DNA: TGCGCCAGCAGCCAAAAGTGGGACAGGGGGTTTGGAGGCTCCTACAATGAGCAGTTCTTC. Protein product: CASSQKWDRGFGGSYNEQFF.

The chain has TRBV9 and TRBJ2-3; 13 nucleotides match TRBD2. Germline V CDR1 and CDR2: SGDLS, YYNGEE. V lost 1 base to trimming and J lost 4 bases; unmatched junction nucleotides: 6. This CDR3 contains 17 residues. This CDR3 reads CASSVSTSGGRSDTQYF. The CDR3 DNA reads as TGTGCCAGCAGCGTATCGACTAGCGGGGGGAGGTCAGATACGCAGTATTTT.

The chain carries TRBV2 and TRBJ2-1; possible D gene TRBD2, 5 bases. V was trimmed by 5 bases and J by 9 bases, leaving 14 bases between them. Germline lookup yields CDR1 SNHLY and CDR2 FYNNEI. The CDR3 contains 13 residues. CDR3 nucleotide sequence: TGTGCCAGCAGTACGCTGGCCGAGGGTGAGCAGTTCTTC. Its translation is CASSTLAEGEQFF.

The V gene is TRBV4-1, the J gene TRBJ2-6, with TRBD1 matching 12 bases. Germline V gene sequence: CDR1 MGHRA, CDR2 YSYEKL. J gave up 4 bases and V 3 bases, and 4 bases lay outside the gene matches. The CDR3 is 17 residues long. The CDR3 sequence is CASSQGTGGVGANVLTF. The CDR3 DNA follows: TGCGCCAGCAGCCAGGGGACAGGGGGCGTCGGGGCCAACGTCCTGACTTTC.

Turning to this clone: The sample has other DNA sequences that encode this CDR3 too. V gene TRBV5-1 combines with J gene TRBJ2-5; the match to TRBD2 covers 12 bases. In germline, CDR1 is SGHRS, CDR2 YFSETQ. The CDR3 has 16 residues. The V and J ends lost 4 bases and 4 bases, in that order; junction bases with no gene match: 8. The CDR3 reads CASSLLAGGPGETQYF. DNA of the CDR3: TGCGCCAGCAGCCTTCTAGCGGGGGGGCCGGGAGAGACCCAGTACTTC.

The chain couples TRBV4-1 to TRBJ1-1; D call uncertain. V dropped 4 bases and J dropped 1 base, with 7 bases sitting between them. This CDR3 comprises 13 residues. Looked up from germline, CDR1 is MGHRA and CDR2 is YSYEKL. CDR3 amino acids: CASSPYGNTEAFF. The CDR3 DNA is TGCGCCAGCAGCCCCTATGGGAACACTGAAGCTTTCTTT.

The chain is built from TRBV6-2 or TRBV6-3 and TRBJ1-5; D is possibly TRBD1 (5 bases). The germline gives CDR1 MNHEY, CDR2 SVGEGT. CDR3 size: 15 residues. V was pared by 6 bases and J by 4 bases, with 16 bases between. The DNA of the CDR3 is TGTGCCAGCAGCACCGAAAAGGGGAGGAATCAGCCCCAGCATTTT. It codes for CASSTEKGRNQPQHF.

This clone was seen a single time. Within the sample, other DNA sequences also encode this same CDR3. V is TRBV7-2 and J is TRBJ2-7; TRBD2 agrees at 7 bases. The junction had 1 base not matched to a gene; V was cut back by 1 base and J by 1 base. The CDR3 is 14 amino acids. Per the germline V gene, CDR1 is SGHTA and CDR2 is FQGNSA. The CDR3 spells CASSLGGGSYEQYF. The CDR3 DNA is TGTGCCAGCAGCTTAGGGGGGGGTTCCTACGAGCAGTACTTC. The entire variable domain, with the rest obtained from reference TRBV7-2 and TRBJ2-7, is as follows: GAGVSQSPSNKVTEKGKDVELRCDPISGHTALYWYRQSLGQGLEFLIYFQGNSAPDKSGLPSDRFSAERTGGSVSTLTIQRTQQEDSAVYLCASSLGGGSYEQYFGPGTRLTVT.

The chain joins TRBV18 to TRBJ1-1; 9 nucleotides agree with TRBD1. CDR1 and CDR2 (germline): KGHSH, LQKENI. This CDR3 is 14 amino acids long. The ends lost 4 bases at V and 4 bases at J; junction bases unmatched: 4. CDR3 nucleotide sequence: TGTGCCAGCTCACACCGACAGGGGGGCACTGAAGCTTTCTTT. It encodes CASSHRQGGTEAFF.